This T cell receptor beta chain was sequenced for a study of T cell clones after liver transplantation. In the study overall: Until 12-24 months post-transplant, subjects got standard immunosuppression and no induction. Notes on the study in general: In most of the 8 subjects, circulating graft-donor-reactive CD4 TCRbeta sequences fell significantly after transplant. Rather than being deleted, graft donor-reactive T cells may have moved into the graft.

In regard to this clone: The target antigen is unknown.

This CDR3 contains 15 residues. The ends were cut back, 5 bases at V and 0 bases at J, with 12 bases in the middle. CDR1 and CDR2 from the germline V gene are SEHNR and FQNEAQ (reference sequence). Sequencing was performed with immunoSEQ multiplex PCR; in TCRdb, only in-frame clones are kept and a portion is missing. The sample has tens of thousands of clones; around four fifths are singletons. The sequence was collected from a human patient who received a liver transplant. Some T cells here may be from the graft donor. The V call is TRBV7-9, the J call TRBJ2-3; perhaps TRBD1 as D (6 bases). The specimen was CD4+ T cells from blood, collected at the 22-month timepoint. The CDR3 nucleotides read TGTGCCAGCAGCCCCGGGACAACTAGCACAGATACGCAGTATTTT. This codes for CASSPGTTSTDTQYF.